One sample yielded the 3 T cell receptor beta chains listed below, sequenced in a study of cytomegalovirus exposure and HLA in healthy donors. Researchers ran the PCR with 60 Vbeta and 13 Jbeta primers. This table comes from immunoSEQ multiplex PCR, and its TCRdb copy is limited to in-frame clones, with some not included. Among some 120,000 clones, more than 75% were seen once, and the ten largest hold approximately 12%. The specimen sequenced was PBMCs. These TCRs come from a middle-aged woman in good health and CMV-seropositive.

The chain combines TRBV29-1 with TRBJ2-7; 9 positions match TRBD1. The CDR3 is made up of 13 amino acids. The junction had 3 bases not matched to a gene; V was cut back by 4 bases and J by 2 bases. The germline CDR1 and CDR2 sequences are SQVTM and ANQGSEA. The chain's CDR3 is CSVAGQGPYEQYF. CDR3 bases: TGCAGCGTTGCGGGACAGGGACCCTACGAGCAGTACTTC.

This chain joins TRBV6-4 and TRBJ2-2; D is ambiguous. The CDR3 spans 15 residues. V lost 4 bases, J lost 0 bases, and 9 bases lay in between. Germline V gene data show CDR1 as MRHNA and CDR2 as SNTAGT. This CDR3 is CASSVSFSNTGELFF. CDR3 nucleotide sequence: TGTGCCAGCAGTGTAAGCTTTTCGAACACCGGGGAGCTGTTTTTT.

This rearrangement joins TRBV7-2 to TRBJ1-1; 11 positions agree with TRBD1. Germline V CDR1 and CDR2: SGHTA, FQGNSA. Trimming took 6 bases from V and 4 from J; bases not matched to a gene: 10. The CDR3 has 16 amino acids. CDR3 DNA sequence: TGTGCCAGCAGTCATCGATCCGGGACAGGGGGCACTGAAGCTTTCTTT. Translated, it gives CASSHRSGTGGTEAFF.